This entry lists 20 T cell receptor beta chains sequenced from one sample in a study of blood T cell repertoires in COVID-19 (dated by TCRdb to the early 2020s). The library came from the immunoSEQ multiplex PCR assay. The immuneACCESS repertoire file appears here via TCRdb, limited to in-frame rearrangements. These files lack a portion of the clones; in checked studies, under half of the deficit traces to unresolved V genes, and the cause of the others is not known. Across this sample there are under 60,000 clones, with 65% to 90% seen only once. About 10% of the sample is taken by the ten largest. Sequenced: peripheral blood. The receptor source for this set is a human donor in a cohort sampled during active COVID-19.

The chain combines TRBV7-9 with TRBJ2-3; maybe TRBD1 (6 bases). CDR1 is SEHNR and CDR2 is FQNEAQ in the germline V gene (reference sequence). The CDR3 spans 14 residues. Trimming cost V 3 bases and J 5 bases, with 12 bases left between them. The CDR3 bases are TGTGCCAGCAGCTTCAGACAGGCTAAAGATACGCAGTATTTT. As protein: CASSFRQAKDTQYF.

Turning to this clone: Other DNA sequences from this sample encode an identical CDR3 as well. The V and J genes are TRBV30 and TRBJ2-7; 8 bases match TRBD2. The V and J ends lost 5 bases and 6 bases, in that order; junction bases with no gene match: 15. The CDR3 consists of 15 residues. Looked up from germline, CDR1 is GTSNPN and CDR2 is SVGIG (reference sequence). CDR3 bases: TGTGCCTGGCGCGGGGGGAGGGTGCGGGGGTCCGAGCAGTACTTC. It specifies CAWRGGRVRGSEQYF. Supplemented by reference TRBV30 and TRBJ2-7, the full variable domain reads SQTIHQWPATLVQPVGSPLSLECTVEGTSNPNLYWYRQAAGRGLQLLFYSVGIGQISSEVPQNLSASRPQDRQFILSSKKLLLSDSGFYLCAWRGGRVRGSEQYFGPGTRLTVT.

The chain employs TRBV30 and TRBJ2-1, with 7 nucleotides matching TRBD2. The germline gives CDR1 GTSNPN, CDR2 SVGIG (reference sequence). Unmatched junction bases numbered 5, after V lost 3 bases and J lost 6 bases. The CDR3 has 13 amino acids. CDR3 region: CAWSGGSGNEQFF. The CDR3 coding sequence is TGTGCCTGGAGCGGCGGGAGTGGCAATGAGCAGTTCTTC.

This chain connects TRBV9 to TRBJ2-3, with D possibly being TRBD1 (5 bases). Trimming stripped 3 bases from V and 4 bases from J, with 12 bases between. Germline values: CDR1 SGDLS, CDR2 YYNGEE. CDR3 length: 14 residues. CDR3 protein: CASSADRRADTQYF. DNA for the CDR3: TGTGCCAGCAGCGCCGACAGAAGGGCAGATACGCAGTATTTT.

V gene TRBV11-2 combines with J gene TRBJ2-2; D is unclear. Germline V gene sequence: CDR1 SGHAT, CDR2 FQNNGV. The CDR3 spans 15 residues. The V end lost 0 bases, the J end lost 5 bases, and 10 bases lay between the germline ends. For the CDR3, the DNA is TGTGCCAGCAGCTTAGAAGCAACCTGGACCGGGGAGCTGTTTTTT. This translates into CASSLEATWTGELFF.

J is TRBJ1-5 and V is TRBV5-6; 7 positions match TRBD1. CDR1 is SGHDT and CDR2 is YYEEEE in the germline V gene. V trimming: 0 bases; J trimming: 6 bases; junction bases outside the gene matches: 3. The CDR3 contains 14 residues. CDR3 sequence (DNA): TGTGCCAGCAGCTTGGAGGGGGCGTTTCAGCCCCAGCATTTT. It translates to CASSLEGAFQPQHF.

This clone was observed a handful of times. This sequence joins TRBV6-5 and TRBJ2-1; D unclear. Germline lookup yields CDR1 MNHEY and CDR2 SVGAGI. This CDR3 contains 12 residues. With 8 bases removed from V and 5 bases from J, the gap between germline ends came to 10 bases. The CDR3 sequence: CASGPDNNEQFF. The DNA for the CDR3 is TGTGCCAGCGGGCCCGACAACAATGAGCAGTTCTTC.

The genes are TRBV11-2 and TRBJ2-7, with TRBD2 matching 8 bases. Germline V gene sequence: CDR1 SGHAT, CDR2 FQNNGV. There are 16 residues in the CDR3. Losses at the gene ends were 7 bases for V and 6 bases for J; bases not matched to a gene: 17. CDR3 region: CASTEIGTSWAFEQYF. The CDR3, as DNA: TGTGCCAGCACCGAAATCGGGACTAGTTGGGCATTCGAGCAGTACTTC.

In nucleotides, the CDR3 is TGCGCCAGCAGCTTGGGACTAGCGGGCGGGGTCTCCTACGAGCAGTACTTC. The encoded protein is CASSLGLAGGVSYEQYF. The chain joins TRBV5-1 to TRBJ2-7; 10 positions match TRBD2. The J segment lost 0 bases and the V segment lost 0 bases, leaving 6 bases of the junction unmatched. From germline, CDR1 is SGHRS and CDR2 YFSETQ. The CDR3 has 17 amino acids.

The CDR3 nucleotides are TGTGCCAGCAGCCACTCTCCCGGGGAGCTGTTTTTT. Translation: CASSHSPGELFF. The genes are TRBV6-5 and TRBJ2-2; no reliable D call. V gave up 6 bases and J gave up 6 bases, with 8 bases separating them. In germline, CDR1 is MNHEY, CDR2 SVGAGI. The CDR3 covers 12 residues.

The V call is TRBV29-1, the J call TRBJ2-5; D uncertain. The CDR3 covers 13 residues. In germline, CDR1 is SQVTM, CDR2 ANQGSEA. Trimming cost V 4 bases and J 0 bases, with 9 bases left between them. This chain's CDR3 is CSVVLVYQETQYF. CDR3 sequence (DNA): TGCAGCGTTGTTTTAGTTTACCAAGAGACCCAGTACTTC.

The chain uses TRBV2 and TRBJ2-2, with 11 bases that match TRBD1. This CDR3 has 17 residues. Germline CDR1 SNHLY, CDR2 FYNNEI. After removal of 6 bases from V and 4 bases from J, the junction contained 10 bases not matched to a gene. The CDR3 loop is CASRGPGQGVRTGELFF. The CDR3 DNA reads TGTGCCAGCAGGGGACCGGGACAGGGGGTGCGCACCGGGGAGCTGTTTTTT.

The V and J genes are TRBV2 and TRBJ1-1; TRBD1 aligns across 7 bases. The V gene end was trimmed by 5 bases and the J gene end by 5 bases; junction bases not matched to a gene: 2. Germline loops: CDR1 SNHLY, CDR2 FYNNEI. The CDR3 covers 12 residues. The chain's CDR3 is CASSSGGTEAFF. In DNA, the CDR3 is TGTGCCAGCAGTTCAGGGGGGACTGAAGCTTTCTTT.

CDR3 residues: CASSFLGPAHGYTF. CDR3 nucleotides: TGTGCCAGCAGTTTCTTGGGCCCTGCTCATGGCTACACCTTC. The V and J genes are TRBV28 and TRBJ1-2; D unresolved. The CDR3 has 14 residues. Per the germline V gene, CDR1 is MDHEN and CDR2 is SYDVKM. V lost 3 bases and J 6 bases, leaving 14 bases between the germline ends.

Turning to this clone: The same CDR3 arises from other DNA sequences in this sample as well. The rearrangement links TRBV19 to TRBJ2-1, with TRBD1 matching 7 bases. Germline V CDR1 and CDR2: LNHDA, SQIVND (reference sequence). Trimming removed 3 bases from V and 7 bases from J; junction bases left unmatched: 3. The CDR3 is made up of 13 amino acids. In nucleotides, the CDR3 is TGTGCCAGTAGTATCTCCAGGGGGAATGAGCAGTTCTTC. It encodes CASSISRGNEQFF.

The V and J genes are TRBV7-9 and TRBJ2-1; D uncertain. Germline V gives CDR1 SEHNR, CDR2 FQNEAQ (reference sequence). Trimming pared 5 bases from V and 4 bases from J, leaving 18 bases between. This CDR3 has 16 amino acids. The CDR3 nucleotides are TGTGCCAGCAGCGGTTTGGAGCGAATAGATTACAATGAGCAGTTCTTC. It encodes CASSGLERIDYNEQFF.

V usage is TRBV4-1 and J usage is TRBJ2-7, with a possible D match to TRBD2 (5 bases). The CDR3 is 15 residues long. CDR1 and CDR2 (germline): MGHRA, YSYEKL. With 3 bases removed from V and 0 bases from J, the gap between germline ends came to 12 bases. This CDR3 reads CASSQRAASSYEQYF. The CDR3 DNA follows: TGCGCCAGCAGCCAGAGAGCGGCAAGCTCCTACGAGCAGTACTTC.

This chain links TRBV10-2 with TRBJ2-7; TRBD2 aligns across 12 bases. Unmatched junction bases numbered 5, after V lost 8 bases and J lost 6 bases. In germline, CDR1 is WSHSY, CDR2 SAAADI. The CDR3 sequence is 13 residues long. CDR3 residues: CASVGTSGREQYF. The CDR3 DNA reads as TGCGCCAGCGTCGGGACTAGCGGGCGCGAGCAGTACTTC.

The V and J genes are TRBV5-1 and TRBJ2-5; 10 positions agree with TRBD2. V shed 4 bases, J shed 5 bases, and the junction held 8 bases outside the gene matches. This CDR3 contains 15 residues. CDR1 and CDR2 from the germline V gene are SGHRS and YFSETQ. The CDR3: CASSLTGTSEETQYF. Here the CDR3 DNA reads TGCGCCAGCAGCCTCACCGGGACTAGCGAGGAGACCCAGTACTTC.

The rearrangement joins TRBV5-4 to TRBJ2-2; 9 bases align to TRBD2. The V segment lost 5 bases and the J segment 1 base; nucleotides outside the gene matches: 6. Germline CDR1 is SGHNT and CDR2 is YYREEE (reference sequence). The CDR3 sequence is 16 residues long. The CDR3: CASSPRAGGNTGELFF. The CDR3 DNA reads as TGTGCCAGCAGTCCCAGAGCGGGAGGGAACACCGGGGAGCTGTTTTTT.